This T cell receptor (beta chain) was obtained from a study of shared clonotypes between healthy human individuals. Profiling relied on immunoSEQ multiplex PCR, and the TCRdb table lists in-frame clones only, not all of them. The sample holds about 360,000 clones, around 79% seen once. The CDR3 totals 16 residues. V was pared by 5 bases and J by 3 bases, with 8 bases of the junction left unmatched. The germline CDR1 and CDR2 sequences are SGHRS and YFSETQ. This clonotype originated in a man aged 25 to 40 in good health. The specimen was memory CD4+ T cells sorted from blood. As for subset: CD45RA-negative fraction. The rearrangement uses TRBV5-1 and TRBJ2-1, with 10 bases identical to TRBD2. In DNA, the CDR3 is TGCGCCAGCAGTCTGGCCCCTAGCGGGAGCTACAATGAGCAGTTCTTC. Translating it yields CASSLAPSGSYNEQFF.